This T cell receptor beta chain originates from a study of shared clonotypes between healthy human individuals. Across the study: Researchers assigned three CD4 naive, three CD4 memory, two CD8 naive and one CD8 memory plate to each donor.

Each replicate PCR on the sorted subsets used about 220 ng DNA (around 31,000 T cell genomes). Authors' data handling: ImmunoSEQ gave junction-only sequences without quality scores, so filtering differed. Libraries were prepared by immunoSEQ multiplex PCR; TCRdb keeps only in-frame clonotypes and omits some of them. The V and J calls and clone size come from that table; D and trimming were worked out from the DNA. Among about 2.4 million clones listed, 93% were seen once. The CDR3 totals 15 residues. The V end was cut by 5 bases, the J end by 7 bases, with 17 bases between. The germline CDR1 and CDR2 sequences are PRHDT and FYEKMQ (reference sequence).

The J gene is TRBJ1-4, the V gene TRBV13, with D possibly being TRBD1 (6 bases). The receptor was derived from a man between 18 and 35 years old in good health. Some clones in this sample may be carry-over from other donors' samples. Sequenced: naive CD4+ T cells from PBMCs. This sample's subset: CD45RA+ positively selected. CDR3 in DNA: TGTGCCAGCAGCCCAGGACAGTGGGGAGGTGAAAAACTGTTTTTT. Encoded protein: CASSPGQWGGEKLFF.